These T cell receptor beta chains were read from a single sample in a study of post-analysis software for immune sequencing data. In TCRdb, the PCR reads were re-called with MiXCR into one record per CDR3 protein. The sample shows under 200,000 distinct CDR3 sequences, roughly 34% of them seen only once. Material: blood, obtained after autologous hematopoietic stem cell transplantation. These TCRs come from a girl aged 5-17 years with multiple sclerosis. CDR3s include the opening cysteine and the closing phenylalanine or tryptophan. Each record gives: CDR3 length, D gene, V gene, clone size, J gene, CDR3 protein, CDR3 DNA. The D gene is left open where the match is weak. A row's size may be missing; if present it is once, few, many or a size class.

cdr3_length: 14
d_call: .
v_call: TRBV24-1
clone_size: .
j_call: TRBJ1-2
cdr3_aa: CATSDYGQNYGYTF
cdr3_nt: TGTGCCACCAGTGACTATGGACAGAACTATGGCTACACCTTC

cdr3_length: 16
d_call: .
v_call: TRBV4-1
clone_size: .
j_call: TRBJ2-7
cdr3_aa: CASSQDNRYYSYEQYF
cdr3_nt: TGCGCCAGCAGCCAAGATAACAGGTACTACTCCTACGAGCAGTACTTC

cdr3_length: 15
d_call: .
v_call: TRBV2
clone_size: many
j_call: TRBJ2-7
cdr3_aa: CASSARLLSSYEQYF
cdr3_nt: TGTGCCAGCAGTGCTAGGCTTCTGAGCTCCTACGAGCAGTACTTC

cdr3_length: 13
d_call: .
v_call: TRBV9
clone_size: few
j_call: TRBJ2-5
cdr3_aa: CASSLHRQETQYF
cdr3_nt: TGTGCCAGCAGCCTTCACCGGCAAGAGACCCAGTACTTC

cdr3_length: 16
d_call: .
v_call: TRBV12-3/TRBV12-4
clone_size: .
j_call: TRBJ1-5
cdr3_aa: CASSLGGPTGNQPQHF
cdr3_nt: TGTGCCAGCAGTTTGGGGGGACCCACAGGAAATCAGCCCCAGCATTTC

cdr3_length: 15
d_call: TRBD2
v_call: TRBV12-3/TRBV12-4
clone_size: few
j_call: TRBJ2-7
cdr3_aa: CASSLSSGSDGEQYF
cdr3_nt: TGTGCCAGCAGTTTATCTAGCGGGAGTGATGGCGAGCAGTACTTC

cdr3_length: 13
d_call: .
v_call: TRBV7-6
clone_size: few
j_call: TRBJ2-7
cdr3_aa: CASSLKGDREQYF
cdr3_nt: TGTGCCAGCAGCTTAAAGGGTGACCGCGAGCAGTACTTC

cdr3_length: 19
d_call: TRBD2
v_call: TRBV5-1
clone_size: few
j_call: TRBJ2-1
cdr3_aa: CASSPGTSGRGGLGNEQFF
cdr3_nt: TGCGCCAGCAGCCCTGGGACTAGCGGGAGAGGGGGATTGGGGAATGAGCAGTTCTTC

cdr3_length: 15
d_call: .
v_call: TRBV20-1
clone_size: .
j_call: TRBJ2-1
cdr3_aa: CSARDIGGTYNEQFF
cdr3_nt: TGCAGTGCTAGAGATATCGGGGGCACCTACAATGAGCAGTTCTTC

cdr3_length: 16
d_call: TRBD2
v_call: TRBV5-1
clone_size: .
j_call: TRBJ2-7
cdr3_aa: CASSRGTIDKTYEQYF
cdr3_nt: TGCGCCAGCAGCAGAGGGACTATCGACAAGACCTACGAGCAGTACTTC

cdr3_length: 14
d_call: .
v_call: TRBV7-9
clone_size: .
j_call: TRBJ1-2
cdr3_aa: CASSKGEATYGYTF
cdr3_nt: TGTGCCAGCAGCAAAGGGGAAGCGACCTATGGCTACACCTTC

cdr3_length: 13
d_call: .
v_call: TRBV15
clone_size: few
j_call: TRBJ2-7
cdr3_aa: CATSGSKQAEQYF
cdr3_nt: TGTGCCACCAGCGGGTCAAAGCAGGCCGAGCAGTACTTC

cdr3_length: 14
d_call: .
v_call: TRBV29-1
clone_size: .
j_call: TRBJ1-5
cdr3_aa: CSPPRSNSDQPQHF
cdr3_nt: TGCAGCCCCCCGAGGTCCAACTCGGATCAGCCCCAGCATTTT

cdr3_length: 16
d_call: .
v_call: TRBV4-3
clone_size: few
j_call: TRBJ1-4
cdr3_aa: CASSQDVGAAGEKLFF
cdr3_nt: TGCGCCAGCAGCCAAGATGTGGGGGCAGCGGGTGAAAAACTGTTTTTT

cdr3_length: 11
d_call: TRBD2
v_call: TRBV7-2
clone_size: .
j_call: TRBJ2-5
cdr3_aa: CASSRGGIPYF
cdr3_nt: TGTGCCAGCAGCCGGGGAGGGATCCCGTACTTC

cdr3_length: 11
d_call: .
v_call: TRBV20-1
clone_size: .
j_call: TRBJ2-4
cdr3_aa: CSTVAKNIQYF
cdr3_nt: TGCAGCACGGTGGCCAAAAACATTCAGTACTTC

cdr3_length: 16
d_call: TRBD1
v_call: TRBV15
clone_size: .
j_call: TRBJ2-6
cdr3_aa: CASEWDRGSGANVLTF
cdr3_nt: TGTGCCTCGGAGTGGGACAGGGGGTCAGGGGCCAACGTCCTGACTTTC

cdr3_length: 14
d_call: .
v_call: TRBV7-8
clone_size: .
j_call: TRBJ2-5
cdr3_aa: CASSLIRVQETQYF
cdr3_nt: TGTGCCAGCAGCTTAATCAGAGTACAAGAGACCCAGTACTTC

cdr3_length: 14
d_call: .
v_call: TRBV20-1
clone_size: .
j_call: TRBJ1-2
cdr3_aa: CSALNGGMGYGYTF
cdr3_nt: TGCAGTGCCCTGAATGGGGGAATGGGCTATGGCTACACCTTC

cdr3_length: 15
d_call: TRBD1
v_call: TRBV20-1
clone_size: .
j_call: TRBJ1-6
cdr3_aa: CSALTGGPQNSPLHF
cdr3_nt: TGCAGTGCCCTGACAGGGGGCCCGCAAAATTCACCCCTCCACTTT

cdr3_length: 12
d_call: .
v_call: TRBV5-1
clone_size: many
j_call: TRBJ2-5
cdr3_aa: CASSLEGETQYF
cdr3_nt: TGTGCCAGCAGCTTAGAGGGAGAGACCCAGTACTTC

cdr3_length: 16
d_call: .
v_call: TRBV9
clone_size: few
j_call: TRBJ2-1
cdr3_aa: CASSVDRLVAYNEQFF
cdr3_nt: TGTGCCAGCAGCGTAGATCGACTAGTCGCCTACAATGAGCAGTTCTTC

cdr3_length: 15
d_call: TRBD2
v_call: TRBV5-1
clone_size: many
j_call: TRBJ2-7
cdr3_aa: CASSLDLAETYEQYF
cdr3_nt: TGCGCCAGCAGCTTGGATCTAGCGGAGACCTACGAGCAGTACTTC

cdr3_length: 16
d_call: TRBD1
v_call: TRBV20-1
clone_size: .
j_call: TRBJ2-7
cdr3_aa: CSASPGRGPSSYEQYF
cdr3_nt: TGCAGTGCTAGTCCCGGCAGGGGGCCAAGCTCCTACGAGCAGTACTTC

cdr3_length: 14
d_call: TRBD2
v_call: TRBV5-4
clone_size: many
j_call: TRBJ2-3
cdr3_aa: CASSLSGSADTQYF
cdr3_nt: TGTGCCAGCAGCTTGAGCGGGAGCGCAGATACGCAGTATTTT

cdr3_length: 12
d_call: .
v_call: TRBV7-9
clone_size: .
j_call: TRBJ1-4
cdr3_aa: CASSNMAEKLFF
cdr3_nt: TGTGCCAGCAGCAACATGGCCGAAAAACTGTTTTTT

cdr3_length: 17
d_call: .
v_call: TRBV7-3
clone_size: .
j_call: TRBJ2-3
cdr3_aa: CASSLALPLNVTDTQYF
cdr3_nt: TGTGCCAGCAGCTTAGCGCTACCCCTGAACGTGACAGATACGCAGTATTTT

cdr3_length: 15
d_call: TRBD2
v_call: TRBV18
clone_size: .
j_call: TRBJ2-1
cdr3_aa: CASSPLAGGLSEQFF
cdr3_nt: TGTGCCAGCTCACCACTAGCGGGAGGACTTAGTGAGCAGTTCTTC

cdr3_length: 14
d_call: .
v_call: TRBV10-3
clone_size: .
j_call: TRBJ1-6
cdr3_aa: CAISESGPNSPLHF
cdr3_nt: TGTGCCATCAGTGAGTCCGGGCCGAATTCACCCCTCCACTTT

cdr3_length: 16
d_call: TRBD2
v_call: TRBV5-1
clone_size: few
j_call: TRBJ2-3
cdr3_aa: CASSFLTSGGTDTQYF
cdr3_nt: TGCGCCAGCAGCTTCCTCACTAGCGGTGGAACAGATACGCAGTATTTT

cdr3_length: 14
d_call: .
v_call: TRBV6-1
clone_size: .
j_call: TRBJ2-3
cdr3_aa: CASRLGHRTDTQYF
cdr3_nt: TGTGCCAGCAGGTTAGGGCACCGCACAGATACGCAGTATTTT

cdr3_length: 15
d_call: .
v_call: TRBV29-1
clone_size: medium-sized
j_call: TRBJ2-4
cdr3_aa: CSVEDGTTDPNIQYF
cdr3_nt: TGCAGCGTTGAAGATGGGACGACAGACCCAAACATTCAGTACTTC

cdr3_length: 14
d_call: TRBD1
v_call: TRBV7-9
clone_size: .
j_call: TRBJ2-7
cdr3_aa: CASSLNGQGGEQYF
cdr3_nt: TGTGCCAGCAGCTTGAACGGACAGGGCGGCGAGCAGTACTTC

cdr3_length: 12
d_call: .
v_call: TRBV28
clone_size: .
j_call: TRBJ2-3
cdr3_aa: CASSPLGDTQYF
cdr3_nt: TGTGCCAGCAGTCCTTTGGGAGATACGCAGTATTTT

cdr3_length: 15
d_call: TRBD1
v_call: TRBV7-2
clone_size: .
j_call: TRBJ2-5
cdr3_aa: CASSFGTGSPETQYF
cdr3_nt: TGTGCCAGCAGCTTTGGGACAGGGTCCCCAGAGACCCAGTACTTC

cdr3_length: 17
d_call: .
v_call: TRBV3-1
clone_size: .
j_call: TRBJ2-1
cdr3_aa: CASSPNTISGWANEQFF
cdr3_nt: TGTGCCAGCAGCCCCAATACAATAAGCGGGTGGGCCAATGAGCAGTTCTTC

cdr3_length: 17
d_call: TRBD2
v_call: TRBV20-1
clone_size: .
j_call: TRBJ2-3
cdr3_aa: CSARDQGTSGFQDTQYF
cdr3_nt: TGCAGTGCTAGAGATCAAGGGACTAGCGGTTTTCAAGATACGCAGTATTTT

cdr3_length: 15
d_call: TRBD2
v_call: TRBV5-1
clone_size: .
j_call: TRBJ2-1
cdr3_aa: CASSLTLAERGEQFF
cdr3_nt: TGCGCCAGCAGCTTGACGCTAGCGGAGCGGGGAGAGCAGTTCTTC

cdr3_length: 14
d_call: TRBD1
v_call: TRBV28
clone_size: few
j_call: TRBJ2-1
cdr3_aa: CASSLSGTGNEQFF
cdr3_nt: TGTGCCAGCAGTTTATCGGGGACAGGGAATGAGCAGTTCTTC

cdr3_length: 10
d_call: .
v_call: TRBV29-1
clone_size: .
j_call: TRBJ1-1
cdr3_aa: CSVRQTEAFF
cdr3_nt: TGCAGCGTCCGGCAGACTGAAGCTTTCTTT

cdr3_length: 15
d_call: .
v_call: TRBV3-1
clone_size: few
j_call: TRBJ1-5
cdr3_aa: CASSQDRAANQPQHF
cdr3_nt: TGTGCCAGCAGCCAAGACCGGGCAGCTAATCAGCCCCAGCATTTT

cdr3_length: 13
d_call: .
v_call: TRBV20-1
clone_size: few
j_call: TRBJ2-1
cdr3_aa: CSAPSALNNEQFF
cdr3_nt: TGCAGTGCTCCCTCCGCTTTAAACAATGAGCAGTTCTTC

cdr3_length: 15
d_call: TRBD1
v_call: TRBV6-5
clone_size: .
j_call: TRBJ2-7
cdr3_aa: CASSSPGQGTYEQYF
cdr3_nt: TGTGCCAGCAGTTCTCCGGGACAGGGGACCTACGAGCAGTACTTC